In its sample, the clone carrying this T cell receptor (beta chain) was seen once. Its matching antigen is unknown. This entry belongs to a study of resident and recirculating memory T cells in vitiligo. Study-wide points: Vitiligo lesions lacked a unique dominant clone, and clonality varied. Sequences differed between biopsy sites and patients, suggesting private specificity.

The data were produced by immunoSEQ multiplex PCR, yet TCRdb's version contains in-frame clones alone and is incomplete. The sample has 70,000 to 85,000 clones, about nine tenths seen once. Looked up from germline, CDR1 is MDHEN and CDR2 is SYDVKM. The CDR3 is 16 amino acids. The junction had 8 bases not matched to a gene; V was cut back by 7 bases and J by 0 bases. This TCR came from a male donor with vitiligo. The sample comprised blood. The J gene is TRBJ2-2, the V gene TRBV28; 7 nucleotides match TRBD1. CDR3 sequence (DNA): TGTGCCAGCACCCGGCCCGACAGGGCGAACACCGGGGAGCTGTTTTTT. Amino acid sequence: CASTRPDRANTGELFF.